This T cell receptor (beta chain) comes out of a study of Graves' ophthalmopathy and Graves' hyperthyroidism. Turning to the study itself: No treatment had been given when peripheral blood was collected at initial diagnosis.

For repertoire sequencing, the TCR beta CDR3 regions were amplified from RNA transcripts. RT-PCR with HTBI primers came first, then second-round multiplex PCR. TCRdb called the multiplex PCR reads again in MiXCR, with one record for every CDR3 protein. Of about 700,000 distinct CDR3 sequences in the sample, just over 40% were seen once. This clonotype was detected a few times. Per germline, CDR1 DFQATT and CDR2 SNEGSKA (reference sequence). The CDR3 is 13 amino acids. The V and J ends lost 4 bases and 4 bases respectively, with 13 bases between them. The chain recombines TRBV20-1 with TRBJ1-1; no reliable D call. Sequencing was done on a sample of peripheral blood. The TCR was taken from an adult man with Graves' ophthalmopathy. This chain's CDR3 is CSATPATRTEAFF. The CDR3 region has the DNA TGCAGTGCTACCCCGGCCACACGCACTGAAGCTTTCTTT.